This is a list of T cell receptor beta chains from one sample in a study of post-analysis software for immune sequencing data. MiXCR was run by TCRdb on the PCR reads, yielding one entry per CDR3 protein. The repertoire holds fewer than 550,000 distinct CDR3 sequences, with under 40% as singletons. Sequenced material: blood. Source of these receptors: a girl under 18 with multiple sclerosis. Both conserved end residues are part of each CDR3. Fields, in order: D gene, V gene, J gene, clone size, CDR3 protein, CDR3 DNA. The D gene is left open where the match is weak. A clone size is listed for some rows: how often the clone was seen (once, few, many), or a class if it is expanded.

d_call: .
v_call: TRBV20-1
j_call: TRBJ1-1
clone_size: .
cdr3_aa: CSAIGGANTEAFF
cdr3_nt: TGCAGTGCCATTGGGGGGGCGAACACTGAAGCTTTCTTT

d_call: .
v_call: TRBV9
j_call: TRBJ2-5
clone_size: few
cdr3_aa: CASSPNWLATQYF
cdr3_nt: TGTGCCAGCAGCCCGAATTGGTTAGCGACGCAGTACTTC

d_call: TRBD2
v_call: TRBV20-1
j_call: TRBJ2-1
clone_size: .
cdr3_aa: CSASARGGTNNEQFF
cdr3_nt: TGCAGTGCTAGCGCCCGGGGGGGTACTAACAATGAGCAGTTCTTC

d_call: .
v_call: TRBV5-1
j_call: TRBJ2-5
clone_size: once
cdr3_aa: CASSWGTSGGHEQYF
cdr3_nt: TGCGCCAGCAGCTGGGGGACATCAGGTGGCCATGAGCAGTACTTC

d_call: .
v_call: TRBV2
j_call: TRBJ1-1
clone_size: .
cdr3_aa: CASGGEVNTEAFF
cdr3_nt: TGTGCCAGCGGAGGGGAAGTGAACACTGAAGCTTTCTTT

d_call: .
v_call: TRBV20-1
j_call: TRBJ2-3
clone_size: .
cdr3_aa: CSAPRASTDTQYF
cdr3_nt: TGCAGTGCTCCTCGAGCTAGCACAGATACGCAGTATTTT

d_call: TRBD2
v_call: TRBV6-5
j_call: TRBJ2-1
clone_size: .
cdr3_aa: CTSRQTSGGYNEQFF
cdr3_nt: TGTACCAGCCGCCAAACTAGCGGGGGGTACAATGAGCAGTTCTTC

d_call: .
v_call: TRBV20-1
j_call: TRBJ2-6
clone_size: few
cdr3_aa: CSARDVAGAPSGANVLTF
cdr3_nt: TGCAGTGCTAGAGATGTAGCAGGGGCCCCTTCTGGGGCCAACGTCCTGACTTTC

d_call: TRBD2
v_call: TRBV5-1
j_call: TRBJ2-1
clone_size: .
cdr3_aa: CASRGEGTSVSSYNEQFF
cdr3_nt: TGCGCCAGCAGAGGAGAAGGGACTAGCGTTAGTTCCTACAATGAGCAGTTCTTC

d_call: .
v_call: TRBV6-5
j_call: TRBJ1-2
clone_size: few
cdr3_aa: CASSYMGIANYGYTF
cdr3_nt: TGTGCCAGCAGTTATATGGGAATAGCTAACTATGGCTACACCTTC

d_call: .
v_call: TRBV29-1
j_call: TRBJ1-1
clone_size: .
cdr3_aa: CSVDIDLTGGEAFF
cdr3_nt: TGCAGCGTTGATATCGACCTGACAGGAGGGGAAGCTTTCTTT

d_call: .
v_call: TRBV29-1
j_call: TRBJ2-5
clone_size: many
cdr3_aa: CSVIQGVQETQYF
cdr3_nt: TGCAGCGTCATACAGGGCGTCCAAGAGACCCAGTACTTC

d_call: .
v_call: TRBV7-2
j_call: TRBJ2-3
clone_size: few
cdr3_aa: CASSFGGALDTQYF
cdr3_nt: TGTGCCAGCAGCTTTGGTGGAGCGTTAGATACGCAGTATTTT

d_call: .
v_call: TRBV4-1
j_call: TRBJ1-2
clone_size: .
cdr3_aa: CASSHTGATNYGYTF
cdr3_nt: TGCGCCAGCAGCCACACGGGAGCGACTAACTATGGCTACACCTTC

d_call: .
v_call: TRBV6-5
j_call: TRBJ2-5
clone_size: .
cdr3_aa: CASSYSSGSRGTQYF
cdr3_nt: TGTGCCAGCAGTTACTCATCGGGCAGTAGGGGGACCCAGTACTTC

d_call: .
v_call: TRBV7-9
j_call: TRBJ2-3
clone_size: .
cdr3_aa: CASSLDLEGTQYF
cdr3_nt: TGTGCCAGCAGCTTAGATCTAGAAGGTACGCAGTATTTT

d_call: .
v_call: TRBV5-1
j_call: TRBJ2-7
clone_size: .
cdr3_aa: CASSLRVLTGSSYEQYF
cdr3_nt: TGCGCCAGCAGCTTGCGGGTCCTAACAGGGAGCTCCTACGAGCAGTACTTC

d_call: .
v_call: TRBV5-5
j_call: TRBJ2-5
clone_size: .
cdr3_aa: CASSLGLNLGETQYF
cdr3_nt: TGTGCCAGCAGTCTCGGATTGAACCTAGGGGAGACCCAGTACTTC

d_call: .
v_call: TRBV29-1
j_call: TRBJ1-4
clone_size: .
cdr3_aa: CSALGGATNEKLFF
cdr3_nt: TGCAGCGCTCTCGGGGGGGCAACTAATGAAAAACTGTTTTTT

d_call: .
v_call: TRBV20-1
j_call: TRBJ2-7
clone_size: .
cdr3_aa: CSASMPGAYEQYF
cdr3_nt: TGCAGTGCCTCTATGCCGGGAGCCTACGAGCAGTACTTC

d_call: TRBD1
v_call: TRBV20-1
j_call: TRBJ1-2
clone_size: many
cdr3_aa: CSADRTGRRRGYTF
cdr3_nt: TGCAGTGCCGATCGGACAGGCCGAAGACGGGGCTACACCTTC

d_call: .
v_call: TRBV20-1
j_call: TRBJ2-5
clone_size: .
cdr3_aa: CSVKGNYQETQYF
cdr3_nt: TGCAGTGTAAAGGGCAACTACCAAGAGACCCAGTACTTC

d_call: .
v_call: TRBV6-5
j_call: TRBJ2-4
clone_size: few
cdr3_aa: CASSSDPQGNIQYF
cdr3_nt: TGTGCCAGCAGTTCGGACCCGCAAGGGAACATTCAGTACTTC

d_call: TRBD2
v_call: TRBV11-2
j_call: TRBJ2-7
clone_size: few
cdr3_aa: CASSPQRGHYEQYF
cdr3_nt: TGTGCCAGCAGCCCTCAGCGGGGGCACTACGAGCAGTACTTC

d_call: TRBD1
v_call: TRBV29-1
j_call: TRBJ2-3
clone_size: many
cdr3_aa: CSVEDRGLRDTQYF
cdr3_nt: TGCAGCGTTGAAGACAGGGGGCTTCGGGATACGCAGTATTTT

d_call: TRBD2
v_call: TRBV9
j_call: TRBJ2-7
clone_size: .
cdr3_aa: CASSFSPQRGPFSYEQYF
cdr3_nt: TGTGCCAGCAGCTTCTCCCCGCAGCGGGGGCCATTCTCCTACGAGCAGTACTTC

d_call: TRBD1
v_call: TRBV13
j_call: TRBJ2-1
clone_size: .
cdr3_aa: CASNLGTGQVNEQFF
cdr3_nt: TGTGCCAGCAACCTCGGGACAGGTCAGGTCAATGAGCAGTTCTTC

d_call: TRBD1
v_call: TRBV2
j_call: TRBJ2-4
clone_size: .
cdr3_aa: CASSDPRQGPKNIQYF
cdr3_nt: TGTGCCAGCAGTGACCCCAGACAGGGGCCCAAAAACATTCAGTACTTC

d_call: TRBD2
v_call: TRBV6-1
j_call: TRBJ2-1
clone_size: .
cdr3_aa: CASSDLAGVHNEQFF
cdr3_nt: TGTGCCAGCAGTGATCTAGCGGGGGTCCACAATGAGCAGTTCTTC

d_call: .
v_call: TRBV5-1
j_call: TRBJ1-1
clone_size: once
cdr3_aa: CASSLPGDGTEAFF
cdr3_nt: TGCGCCAGCAGCTTGCCCGGGGACGGCACTGAAGCTTTCTTT

d_call: TRBD1
v_call: TRBV6-6
j_call: TRBJ1-2
clone_size: few
cdr3_aa: CASSYSMDRGDGYTF
cdr3_nt: TGTGCCAGCAGTTACTCTATGGACAGGGGCGACGGCTACACCTTC

d_call: .
v_call: TRBV12-3/TRBV12-4
j_call: TRBJ1-1
clone_size: .
cdr3_aa: CASSLVIPIRAEAFF
cdr3_nt: TGTGCCAGCAGTTTAGTTATCCCAATCCGCGCTGAAGCTTTCTTT

d_call: .
v_call: TRBV5-6
j_call: TRBJ2-3
clone_size: few
cdr3_aa: CASSFAQVGDTQYF
cdr3_nt: TGTGCCAGCAGCTTTGCCCAAGTTGGTGATACGCAGTATTTT

d_call: .
v_call: TRBV24-1
j_call: TRBJ1-1
clone_size: .
cdr3_aa: CATSDGGDTEAFF
cdr3_nt: TGTGCCACCAGTGATGGGGGGGACACTGAAGCTTTCTTT

d_call: TRBD2
v_call: TRBV10-3
j_call: TRBJ2-1
clone_size: .
cdr3_aa: CAIMVSGGQSSYNEQFF
cdr3_nt: TGTGCCATCATGGTTAGCGGGGGCCAAAGCTCCTACAATGAGCAGTTCTTC

d_call: .
v_call: TRBV5-5
j_call: TRBJ2-1
clone_size: .
cdr3_aa: CASRFGGGARPEQFF
cdr3_nt: TGTGCCAGCAGGTTTGGCGGGGGCGCGAGGCCTGAGCAGTTCTTC

d_call: .
v_call: TRBV11-1
j_call: TRBJ1-2
clone_size: few
cdr3_aa: CASSPEGVLYGYTF
cdr3_nt: TGTGCCAGCAGCCCAGAGGGAGTACTCTATGGCTACACCTTC

d_call: .
v_call: TRBV5-6
j_call: TRBJ2-7
clone_size: .
cdr3_aa: CAGSLDFSKVGGEQYF
cdr3_nt: TGTGCCGGCAGCTTGGACTTCAGTAAGGTCGGGGGTGAGCAGTACTTC

d_call: .
v_call: TRBV6-1
j_call: TRBJ1-5
clone_size: .
cdr3_aa: CASSDPQAPVQHF
cdr3_nt: TGTGCCAGCAGTGACCCCCAGGCTCCGGTCCAGCATTTT

d_call: .
v_call: TRBV7-2
j_call: TRBJ2-7
clone_size: .
cdr3_aa: CASSPSQGFYEQYF
cdr3_nt: TGTGCCAGCAGCCCCTCGCAGGGCTTCTACGAGCAGTACTTC